The present T cell receptor beta chain was sequenced within a study of T cell responses to AZD1222 COVID-19 vaccine. Study-wide points: Increases in Spike-specific TCR breadth and depth were seen after two AZD1222 doses. Just 5 or 6 AZD1222 recipients tested seropositive at baseline. Samples come after the peak T cell response, not at day 14. White British people made up most donors, females outnumbered males, and clonal diversity was possibly underestimated.

Sequencing was performed with immunoSEQ multiplex PCR; in TCRdb, only in-frame clones are kept and a portion is missing. The sample consists of 170,000 or so clones, about nine tenths of them appearing once. A word on this clone: Antigen unknown.

This sequence originates from an adult in good health. The specimen comprised peripheral blood, sampled on day 0 of AZD1222 vaccination.

The CDR3 DNA reads as TGTGCCAGCAGCCCCCTCGTTTTGGGGCAATACAATGAGCAGTTCTTC. This codes for CASSPLVLGQYNEQFF. The chain carries TRBV7-8 and TRBJ2-1; D perhaps matches TRBD1 (5 bases). V was trimmed by 5 bases and J by 4 bases, leaving 18 bases between them. This CDR3 contains 16 residues. The V gene's germline CDR1 is SGHVS and CDR2 FQNEAQ.